These 24 T cell receptor beta chains share one sample of origin, sequenced in a study of cytomegalovirus exposure and HLA in healthy donors. The PCR employed 60 Vbeta primers together with 13 Jbeta primers. The method was immunoSEQ multiplex PCR; TCRdb's version includes in-frame clones alone and lacks a portion of them. Of about 120,000 clones in the sample, around three quarters were seen once. Input material: PBMCs. The source of these receptors is a young man in good health and CMV-seropositive.

This chain connects TRBV9 to TRBJ2-2, with TRBD1 matching 8 bases. Germline V CDR1 and CDR2: SGDLS, YYNGEE. The CDR3 runs to 17 residues. The ends lost 3 bases at V and 5 bases at J; junction bases unmatched: 12. CDR3 amino acids: CASSAPLTGVNTGELFF. CDR3 DNA: TGTGCCAGCAGCGCCCCCCTGACAGGGGTGAATACCGGGGAGCTGTTTTTT.

The V call is TRBV7-3, the J call TRBJ2-2, with TRBD2 as a possible D gene (7 bases). The V end was cut by 1 base, the J end by 4 bases, with 13 bases between. The CDR3 contains 16 residues. Germline-derived CDR1 and CDR2 are SGHTA and FQGTGA. CDR3 residues: CASSLRGGAGTGELFF. As DNA, the CDR3 is TGTGCCAGCAGCTTAAGGGGGGGCGCGGGCACCGGGGAGCTGTTTTTT.

This clone was observed a handful of times. The chain combines TRBV18 with TRBJ1-4, with a weak D call TRBD1 (5 bases). The CDR3 extends over 14 amino acids. Trimming took 1 base from V and 7 from J, leaving 10 bases between them. From germline, CDR1 is KGHSH and CDR2 LQKENI. Here the CDR3 reads CASSPQGIAEKLFF. CDR3 bases: TGTGCCAGCTCACCACAGGGGATTGCTGAAAAACTGTTTTTT.

The gene calls are TRBV21-1 and TRBJ1-6; no DNA check was done on the table's D call, TRBD1. TRBV21-1 is a pseudogene segment. The CDR3 extends over 18 amino acids. The CDR3 loop reads CASSTRRDTCSYNLPLHF. DNA for the CDR3: TGTGCCAGCAGCACTAGACGGGACACTTGCTCCTATAATTTACCCCTCCACTTT.

This chain uses TRBV5-1 with TRBJ1-1; maybe TRBD1 (5 bases). Trimming left V 0 bases short and J 4 bases short, with 10 bases between. Germline V gene sequence: CDR1 SGHRS, CDR2 YFSETQ. The CDR3 sequence is 14 residues long. CDR3 bases: TGCGCCAGCAGCTTGGGACAGTATGGCACTGAAGCTTTCTTT. Amino acid sequence: CASSLGQYGTEAFF.

This CDR3 reads CASSLDRGDTGELFF. CDR3 DNA: TGCGCCAGCAGCTTGGACAGGGGAGACACCGGGGAGCTGTTTTTT. The rearrangement links TRBV5-1 to TRBJ2-2, with 7 bases lining up with TRBD1. The ends lost 0 bases at V and 3 bases at J; junction bases unmatched: 2. CDR1 is SGHRS and CDR2 is YFSETQ in the germline V gene. The length of the CDR3 is 15 residues.

This chain uses TRBV6-6 with TRBJ2-7, with 7 bases matching TRBD1. The V gene end was trimmed by 5 bases and the J gene end by 0 bases; junction bases not matched to a gene: 4. Per the germline V gene, CDR1 is MNHNY and CDR2 is SVGAGI (reference sequence). This CDR3 is 14 amino acids long. CDR3: CASSVRDSSYEQYF. The CDR3 nucleotides are TGTGCCAGCAGTGTCCGGGACAGCTCCTACGAGCAGTACTTC.

The chain's CDR3 is CASSVEVAGTGELFF. The CDR3 DNA reads TGTGCCAGCAGCGTAGAGGTAGCGGGGACCGGGGAGCTGTTTTTT. V and J are TRBV9 and TRBJ2-2; TRBD2 agrees at 8 bases. V lost 0 bases to trimming and J lost 5 bases; unmatched junction nucleotides: 3. The CDR3 has 15 residues. Germline V gives CDR1 SGDLS, CDR2 YYNGEE.

This chain connects TRBV11-3 to TRBJ2-2; 8 nucleotides match TRBD2. Losses at the gene ends were 5 bases for V and 1 base for J; bases not matched to a gene: 12. Germline V gene data show CDR1 as SGHNT and CDR2 as YENEEA. This CDR3 spans 18 amino acids. For the CDR3, the DNA is TGTGCCAGCAGCACACGGGGGGGGGAGACGGTGAACACCGGGGAGCTGTTTTTT. Translation: CASSTRGGETVNTGELFF.

This clone has a handful of counts. The genes are TRBV7-2 and TRBJ1-2, with 7 bases that match TRBD1. J was trimmed by 3 bases and V by 5 bases; bases with no gene match: 3. CDR3 length: 13 residues. Per germline, CDR1 SGHTA and CDR2 FQGNSA. The CDR3 sequence: CASSPTGDYGYTF. The CDR3, as DNA: TGTGCCAGCAGCCCAACAGGGGACTATGGCTACACCTTC.

As to this clone: The sample contains more than one DNA sequence encoding this CDR3. The CDR3 spells CASSLISSQYYNSPLHF. CDR3 DNA: TGTGCCAGCAGCTTAATATCCTCCCAGTATTATAATTCACCCCTCCACTTT. The chain carries TRBV5-5 and TRBJ1-6; D remains unclear. The CDR3 sequence is 17 residues long. Germline CDR1 is SGHKS and CDR2 is YYEKEE (reference sequence). Trimming pared 2 bases from V and 4 bases from J, leaving 16 bases between.

The chain recombines TRBV28 with TRBJ2-7; the match to TRBD1 covers 11 bases. Germline CDR1 reads MDHEN; CDR2 reads SYDVKM. The CDR3 extends over 18 amino acids. After removal of 3 bases from V and 2 bases from J, the junction contained 12 bases not matched to a gene. The CDR3 bases are TGTGCCAGCAGTTTCTCCCTCTTTAGGACAGGGGGCCCCTACGAGCAGTACTTC. Translation: CASSFSLFRTGGPYEQYF. Full variable domain (remainder filled in from reference TRBV28 and TRBJ2-7): DVKVTQSSRYLVKRTGEKVFLECVQDMDHENMFWYRQDPGLGLRLIYFSYDVKMKEKGDIPEGYSVSREKKERFSLILESASTNQTSMYLCASSFSLFRTGGPYEQYFGPGTRLTVT.

CDR3 nucleotides: TGTGCCACCAGCAGCAACCCCACGAGGGGAAACACCATATATTTT. The encoded protein is CATSSNPTRGNTIYF. V usage is TRBV15 and J usage is TRBJ1-3; D is undetermined. Germline V gene data show CDR1 as LNHNV and CDR2 as YYDKDF (reference sequence). The ends were cut back, 3 bases at V and 4 bases at J, with 13 bases in the middle. This CDR3 is built from 15 residues.

The rearrangement uses TRBV27 and TRBJ2-6; D perhaps matches TRBD2 (5 bases). This CDR3 is 20 amino acids long. CDR1 MNHEY and CDR2 SMNVEV come from the germline V gene (reference sequence). Trimming stripped 6 bases from V and 0 bases from J, with 24 bases between. The CDR3 sequence: CASSFTRRGILFSGANVLTF. Written as DNA, the CDR3 is TGTGCCAGCAGCTTTACCCGCCGGGGTATCCTCTTCTCTGGGGCCAACGTCCTGACTTTC.

This chain joins TRBV9 and TRBJ1-3; TRBD1 matches at 7 bases. This CDR3 has 15 amino acids. Germline lookup yields CDR1 SGDLS and CDR2 YYNGEE. After removal of 2 bases from V and 3 bases from J, the junction contained 5 bases not matched to a gene. CDR3 loop: CASSVTGDSGNTIYF. CDR3 sequence (DNA): TGTGCCAGCAGCGTCACAGGGGACAGTGGAAACACCATATATTTT.

This chain connects TRBV7-3 to TRBJ2-3, with D tentatively TRBD1 (5 bases). This CDR3 has 15 amino acids. V was clipped by 0 bases and J by 1 base, with 8 bases between them. Germline values: CDR1 SGHTA, CDR2 FQGTGA. CDR3 nucleotide sequence: TGTGCCAGCAGCTTAACGGGGCAGGGCACAGATACGCAGTATTTT. Encoded protein: CASSLTGQGTDTQYF.

V usage is TRBV29-1 and J usage is TRBJ1-4; a weak D match, TRBD1 (6 bases). CDR1 is SQVTM and CDR2 is ANQGSEA in the germline V gene. The CDR3 covers 12 residues. V was trimmed by 7 bases and J by 0 bases, leaving 6 bases between them. CDR3 bases: TGCAGCGGACAGGCAACTAATGAAAAACTGTTTTTT. Protein sequence: CSGQATNEKLFF.

The V and J genes are TRBV7-2 and TRBJ2-5; possible D gene TRBD1, 5 bases. There are 15 residues in the CDR3. The germline V gene has CDR1 SGHTA and CDR2 FQGNSA. V was cut by 5 bases and J by 1 base, with 14 bases left in between. CDR3 bases: TGTGCCAGCAGCCAAGGATTCAGGGCCCAAGAGACCCAGTACTTC. Its translation: CASSQGFRAQETQYF.

The gene calls are TRBV19 and TRBJ2-2, with TRBD2 identical over 11 bases. V gave up 7 bases and J gave up 4 bases; unmatched junction bases: 5. The CDR3 length is 15 residues. The germline gives CDR1 LNHDA, CDR2 SQIVND (reference sequence). This CDR3 reads CASNPLAGATGELFF. Written as DNA, the CDR3 is TGTGCCAGTAACCCACTAGCGGGAGCCACCGGGGAGCTGTTTTTT.

V usage is TRBV4-3 and J usage is TRBJ1-1; D remains unclear. This CDR3 is 13 amino acids long. V shed 1 base and J shed 1 base, with 4 bases lying between them. CDR1 and CDR2 (germline): LGHNA, YSLEER. CDR3 DNA sequence: TGCGCCAGCAGCCAAGCAGGGAACACTGAAGCTTTCTTT. Translation: CASSQAGNTEAFF.

This sequence joins TRBV21-1 and TRBJ2-2; the table names TRBD2, a call not compared with the DNA. TRBV21-1 is designated a pseudogene. The CDR3 length is 14 residues. CDR3 region: CASSSTRVNGELFF. CDR3 DNA sequence: TGTGCCAGCAGCAGCACTAGGGTCAACGGGGAGCTGTTTTTT.

The rearrangement uses TRBV4-2 and TRBJ1-1; D might be TRBD1 (5 bases). V was pared by 1 base and J by 8 bases, with 14 bases between. CDR1 and CDR2 (germline): LGHNA, YNFKEQ. The CDR3 sequence is 14 residues long. DNA of the CDR3: TGTGCCAGCAGCCAAGTCGGACAAGGACCGGAAGCTTTCTTT. It codes for CASSQVGQGPEAFF.

V usage is TRBV27 and J usage is TRBJ2-1; TRBD2 aligns across 7 bases. The CDR3 has 18 residues. V lost 2 bases and J lost 0; bases outside the gene matches: 10. From germline, CDR1 is MNHEY and CDR2 SMNVEV (reference sequence). The CDR3 spells CASSLRSVGGSSYNEQFF. The CDR3 DNA is TGTGCCAGCAGTTTACGGTCAGTTGGCGGGAGCTCCTACAATGAGCAGTTCTTC.

This clone was detected only a few times. This chain connects TRBV18 to TRBJ1-2; D might be TRBD1 (5 bases). Germline V gene sequence: CDR1 KGHSH, CDR2 LQKENI. The CDR3 length is 16 residues. V lost 0 bases and J lost 2, with 13 bases in between. Here the CDR3 reads CASSPPGRGSNYGYTF. Here the CDR3 DNA reads TGTGCCAGCTCACCACCGGGGAGGGGCTCGAACTATGGCTACACCTTC.